The clone carrying this T cell receptor (beta chain) has more than one count but fewer than ten. Its cognate antigen is unknown. The authors ran a second PCR of roughly 6 to 11 cycles using a sample-barcoded 5' primer and a J-beta primer mix. Each CDR3 protein gets one entry after TCRdb re-called the 5' RACE reads with MiXCR. Of 600,000 or so distinct CDR3 sequences listed, 21% are singletons. The sample originates from a study of blood T cells in healthy people across ages. Individuals who donated were healthy Caucasians from Russia aged roughly 6 to 90. The CDR3 is 16 amino acids. The germline V gene has CDR1 SGHRS and CDR2 YFSETQ. The study's findings and limits: Changes in expanded clonotypes were possibly confounded, as the CMV status of donors was unknown.

What was sequenced was blood. V and J are TRBV5-1 and TRBJ2-5; TRBD2 aligns across 13 bases. The DNA matches TRBJ2-1 better at its end, which makes the J call doubtful. The clonotype was recovered from a man aged 65 to 79 in good health. The CDR3 loop is CASSSRTSGSQNEQFF. DNA of the CDR3: TGCGCCAGCAGCTCAAGGACTAGCGGGAGTCAGAATGAGCAGTTCTTC.